These 21 T cell receptor beta chains were all obtained from the same sample, sequenced in a study of cytomegalovirus exposure and HLA in healthy donors. Researchers ran the PCR with 60 Vbeta and 13 Jbeta primers. Clones were sequenced by immunoSEQ multiplex PCR, and TCRdb holds only the in-frame ones, with some missing. The repertoire holds under 250,000 clones, about 80% seen once, with approximately 10% in the top ten. The material sequenced was PBMCs. These receptor sequences come from a woman aged 50 to 65 in good health and CMV-seropositive.

The gene calls are TRBV19 and TRBJ2-5, with 8 bases identical to TRBD2. The germline V gene has CDR1 LNHDA and CDR2 SQIVND (reference sequence). The CDR3 length is 15 residues. Germline trimming cut 3 bases from V and 4 bases from J; bases unmatched to any gene: 7. The CDR3 here is CASSMAGRAGETQYF. CDR3 DNA sequence: TGTGCCAGTAGTATGGCCGGGAGGGCGGGAGAGACCCAGTACTTC.

V is TRBV6-5 and J is TRBJ2-7, with 10 nucleotides matching TRBD1. This CDR3 has 15 residues. Germline V lookup: CDR1 MNHEY, CDR2 SVGAGI. The V segment lost 2 bases and the J segment 3 bases; nucleotides outside the gene matches: 4. In DNA, the CDR3 is TGTGCCAGCAGTTACGGGGGGACAGGGGTCTACGAGCAGTACTTC. Its translation is CASSYGGTGVYEQYF.

The chain joins TRBV5-1 to TRBJ2-1, with a possible D match to TRBD1 (6 bases). The CDR3 totals 15 residues. CDR1 and CDR2 (germline): SGHRS, YFSETQ. The V end lost 6 bases, the J end lost 0 bases, and 13 bases lay between the germline ends. In DNA form, the CDR3 reads TGCGCCAGCACCAAACAGGGAAGCTCCTACAATGAGCAGTTCTTC. It encodes CASTKQGSSYNEQFF. Based on the CDR3 plus reference TRBV5-1 and TRBJ2-1, the full variable domain is KAGVTQTPRYLIKTRGQQVTLSCSPISGHRSVSWYQQTPGQGLQFLFEYFSETQRNKGNFPGRFSGRQFSNSRSEMNVSTLELGDSALYLCASTKQGSSYNEQFFGPGTRLTVL.

The chain links TRBV25-1 to TRBJ1-6, with 8 nucleotides matching TRBD1. CDR3 length: 13 residues. V gave up 5 bases and J gave up 7 bases; unmatched junction bases: 1. Germline lookup yields CDR1 MGHDK and CDR2 SYGVNS. The CDR3: CASSRTGNSPLHF. The DNA of the CDR3 is TGTGCCAGCAGTCGGACAGGGAATTCACCCCTCCACTTT.

The chain uses TRBV4-1 and TRBJ2-5; D uncertain. Trimming shortened V by 3 bases and J by 1 base, and 12 bases separated the two germline ends. The CDR3 runs 15 residues. CDR1 is MGHRA, CDR2 YSYEKL, per germline. This CDR3 reads CASSHSTDAQETQYF. The CDR3 nucleotides are TGCGCCAGCAGCCATAGTACAGACGCCCAAGAGACCCAGTACTTC.

This chain uses TRBV7-8 with TRBJ1-3; 7 bases map to TRBD1. Per germline, CDR1 SGHVS and CDR2 FQNEAQ. V was pared by 2 bases and J by 0 bases, with 4 bases of the junction left unmatched. This CDR3 spans 16 amino acids. The CDR3 DNA is TGTGCCAGCAGCTTACCGACAGGGAGCTCTGGAAACACCATATATTTT. It translates to CASSLPTGSSGNTIYF.

The V call is TRBV4-1, the J call TRBJ1-1; D possibly corresponds to TRBD1 (5 bases). The CDR3 contains 15 residues. V gave up 1 base and J gave up 6 bases, with 15 bases separating them. Germline CDR1 MGHRA, CDR2 YSYEKL. The CDR3 coding sequence is TGCGCCAGCAGCCAAGGGGGCCTTCGACGGCCTGAAGCTTTCTTT. It specifies CASSQGGLRRPEAFF.

The V gene is TRBV9, the J gene TRBJ2-7, with D perhaps TRBD1 (5 bases). The CDR3 consists of 16 residues. Germline V CDR1 and CDR2: SGDLS, YYNGEE. With 5 bases removed from V and 3 bases from J, the gap between germline ends came to 21 bases. In DNA, the CDR3 is TGTGCCAGCAGTTTGGGTATTGGGGCGGTGGGCTACGAGCAGTACTTC. Residues: CASSLGIGAVGYEQYF. The variable domain in full, with the rest retrieved from reference TRBV9 and TRBJ2-7, is DSGVTQTPKHLITATGQRVTLRCSPRSGDLSVYWYQQSLDQGLQFLIQYYNGEERAKGNILERFSAQQFPDLHSELNLSSLELGDSALYFCASSLGIGAVGYEQYFGPGTRLTVT.

This rearrangement joins TRBV6-6 to TRBJ1-6; D perhaps matches TRBD1 (6 bases). CDR1 is MNHNY, CDR2 SVGAGI, per germline (reference sequence). The CDR3 is 15 amino acids. The V end was cut by 6 bases, the J end by 7 bases, with 16 bases between. CDR3 region: CASSLPLQGNSPLHF. The CDR3 DNA is TGTGCCAGCAGCCTACCTTTACAGGGAAATTCACCCCTCCACTTT.

This clone was observed a few times. The CDR3 DNA is TGTGCCAGCTCACCAACTGGGACAAGCCTCATCGAGCAGTACTTC. This encodes CASSPTGTSLIEQYF. The gene calls are TRBV18 and TRBJ2-7, with D possibly matching TRBD1 (6 bases). The germline CDR1 and CDR2 sequences are KGHSH and LQKENI. V gave up 2 bases and J gave up 6 bases, with 17 bases separating them. The CDR3 has 15 amino acids.

The chain recombines TRBV25-1 with TRBJ1-1; tentative D call: TRBD1 (5 bases). This CDR3 is built from 13 residues. Germline V CDR1 and CDR2: MGHDK, SYGVNS. V dropped 7 bases and J dropped 3 bases, with 12 bases sitting between them. CDR3 region: CASTPGDYTEAFF. CDR3 nucleotide sequence: TGTGCCAGCACCCCCGGGGACTACACTGAAGCTTTCTTT.

The CDR3 protein is CASSQGRDSSYEQYF. CDR3 nucleotide sequence: TGCGCCAGCAGCCAAGGCCGGGACAGTTCCTACGAGCAGTACTTC. The rearrangement joins TRBV4-3 to TRBJ2-5; TRBD1 aligns across 7 bases. The end of the DNA is better explained by TRBJ2-7, so the J call may be wrong. The CDR3 loop spans 15 amino acids. Germline V lookup: CDR1 LGHNA, CDR2 YSLEER.

This chain connects TRBV19 to TRBJ1-1, with 10 bases that match TRBD1. V shed 5 bases, J shed 5 bases, and the junction held 5 bases outside the gene matches. Germline CDR1 and CDR2: LNHDA and SQIVND (reference sequence). The CDR3 extends over 14 amino acids. The CDR3 bases are TGTGCCAGTAGTGCCGGGACAGGGGAAACTGAAGCTTTCTTT. Residues: CASSAGTGETEAFF.

CDR3 loop: CASSVEGAGGTDTQYF. CDR3 bases: TGTGCCAGCAGCGTAGAGGGGGCAGGAGGCACAGATACGCAGTATTTT. V usage is TRBV9 and J usage is TRBJ2-3; TRBD1 agrees at 7 bases. With V trimmed by 0 bases and J by 1 base, 5 bases remained unmatched. Germline V gene lookup returns CDR1 SGDLS and CDR2 YYNGEE. The CDR3 extends over 16 amino acids.

The V call is TRBV6-5, the J call TRBJ1-1, with 8 bases fitting TRBD1. The CDR3 runs 13 residues. Germline CDR1 and CDR2: MNHEY and SVGAGI. V lost 5 bases, J lost 6 bases, and 5 bases stayed unmatched. CDR3 sequence reads: CASSGQGTPEAFF. The CDR3 DNA reads TGTGCCAGCAGTGGACAGGGCACACCTGAAGCTTTCTTT.

The chain employs TRBV28 and TRBJ2-7; a weak D match, TRBD2 (6 bases). V lost 5 bases, J lost 4 bases, and 21 bases lay in between. Germline CDR1 is MDHEN and CDR2 is SYDVKM. CDR3 size: 16 residues. The CDR3 protein is CASSPPGVRPSYEQYF. In nucleotides, the CDR3 is TGTGCCAGCAGTCCCCCGGGGGTTCGCCCATCGTACGAGCAGTACTTC.

V and J are TRBV25-1 and TRBJ1-2, with 7 nucleotides matching TRBD1. Trimming at V came to 4 bases and at J to 5 bases, leaving 10 bases not matched to a gene. The CDR3 runs to 15 residues. Germline assignment: CDR1 MGHDK and CDR2 SYGVNS. The CDR3 spells CASSVGDSVLYGYTF. The CDR3 region has the DNA TGTGCCAGCAGTGTGGGGGACAGCGTCCTATATGGCTACACCTTC.

The chain has TRBV5-1 and TRBJ2-3, with 14 bases that match TRBD2. The junction had 2 bases not matched to a gene; V was cut back by 4 bases and J by 1 base. In germline, CDR1 is SGHRS, CDR2 YFSETQ. The CDR3 spans 16 residues. Written as DNA, the CDR3 is TGCGCCAGCAGCCCGACTAGCGGGGGGGGCACAGATACGCAGTATTTT. Its protein is CASSPTSGGGTDTQYF.

DNA of the CDR3: TGTGCCAGCATTCTGCGGGCAGTACTCAATCAGCCCCAGCATTTT. Protein product: CASILRAVLNQPQHF. This chain connects TRBV6-1 to TRBJ1-5; D ambiguous. V was cut by 7 bases and J by 3 bases, with 16 bases left in between. The CDR3 runs 15 residues. Germline-derived CDR1 and CDR2 are MNHNS and SASEGT.

The rearrangement links TRBV19 to TRBJ1-4, with D possibly matching TRBD1 (5 bases). Germline CDR1 LNHDA, CDR2 SQIVND (reference sequence). The ends were cut back, 6 bases at V and 5 bases at J, with 19 bases in the middle. The CDR3 sequence is 16 residues long. CDR3 bases: TGTGCCAGTAGCGACTCTCAGGGCCCCGGGAATGAAAAACTGTTTTTT. Translating it yields CASSDSQGPGNEKLFF.

The V gene is TRBV19, the J gene TRBJ2-5, with 8 nucleotides matching TRBD2. CDR1 LNHDA and CDR2 SQIVND come from the germline V gene (reference sequence). The CDR3 is 14 amino acids. J lost 5 bases, V lost 7 bases, and 9 bases had no gene match. This CDR3 reads CASTPGGVVETQYF. The CDR3 DNA is TGTGCCAGTACCCCGGGGGGGGTGGTGGAGACCCAGTACTTC.